This TCR beta chain comes out of a study of blood T cells in healthy people across ages. Each sample yielded at least 6 million isolated PBMCs. CDR1 and CDR2 (germline): LNHNV, YYDKDF (reference sequence). The CDR3 extends over 17 amino acids. After removal of 0 bases from V and 5 bases from J, the junction contained 8 bases not matched to a gene. It was with a sample-barcoded 5' primer and a J-beta primer mix that a second PCR of about 7 to 12 cycles was run. TCRdb called the 5' RACE reads again in MiXCR, with one record for every CDR3 protein. The sample consists of 550,000 to 600,000 distinct CDR3 sequences, about 45% of them appearing once. Remarks on this clonotype: Its antigen is unknown.

Points from the study as a whole: When one million T cells were used, diversity estimates were thought to be underestimates.

The genes are TRBV15 and TRBJ2-2, with 8 bases identical to TRBD1. The TCR sequence derives from a man aged 80 or over in good health. Sequenced material: blood. The CDR3 DNA sequence: TGTGCCACCAGCAGAGATCTGGCAGGGGGCCTTACCGGGGAGCTGTTTTTT. Its translation: CATSRDLAGGLTGELFF. Drawing the rest from reference TRBV15 and TRBJ2-2, the complete variable domain is DAMVIQNPRYQVTQFGKPVTLSCSQTLNHNVMYWYQQKSSQAPKLLFHYYDKDFNNEADTPDNFQSRRPNTSFCFLDIRSPGLGDTAMYLCATSRDLAGGLTGELFFGEGSRLTVL.